This T cell receptor beta chain was observed in a study of blood T cell repertoires in COVID-19. Across the study: Sites in the United States, Italy and Spain provided acute and convalescent COVID-19 samples. Nucleic acid was either cDNA or gDNA, and it came from T cells, B-cell-depleted T cells, or PBMCs.

As processed by the authors: From reference gene primer amplification, estimates of nucleated cell counts were derived. Here immunoSEQ multiplex PCR was the method, and the copy in TCRdb shows in-frame clones only, minus some. V and J calls and clone size are those listed in that table; D and trimming were worked out from the DNA. Of over 10,000 clones listed, roughly 90% are singletons. Trimming cost V 4 bases and J 3 bases, with 16 bases left between them. This CDR3 contains 15 residues. Per germline, CDR1 MDHEN and CDR2 SYDVKM. The sequence was obtained from a man between 65 and 85 years old with active COVID-19. V gene TRBV28 combines with J gene TRBJ2-7; TRBD2 might be the D (6 bases). Sequenced sample: peripheral blood. CDR3 in amino acids: CASSSGPGALYEQYF. The CDR3 bases are TGTGCCAGCAGTTCGGGACCGGGAGCCCTCTACGAGCAGTACTTC.